What follows are 16 T cell receptor beta chains derived from one specimen sequenced in a study of molecular identifiers for immune sequencing clone quantification. TCRdb recomputed calls from the PCR reads with MiXCR, one row per CDR3 protein. The repertoire consists of a few hundred thousand distinct CDR3 sequences, with around 23% occurring once and the leading ten covering around 0.79%. The source material was naive CD8+ T cells from blood, with Jurkat cell RNA spiked in. As to subset: FACS-sorted CD8+CD4-CCR7+CD45RA+ naive T cells. The origin of the receptors is a human donor in good health. Some libraries in this study had Jurkat cell RNA spiked in.

This clonotype appeared many times. The chain links TRBV4-1 to TRBJ2-5; 8 bases agree with TRBD1. V gave up 1 base and J gave up 5 bases; unmatched junction bases: 9. Per the germline V gene, CDR1 is MGHRA and CDR2 is YSYEKL. The CDR3 extends over 16 amino acids. The CDR3 is CASSQGPGGLFETQYF. The CDR3 DNA sequence: TGCGCCAGCAGCCAAGGGCCAGGGGGCCTTTTTGAGACCCAGTACTTC.

This clonotype was detected only a few times. The V call is TRBV3-1, the J call TRBJ1-2, with 8 bases matching TRBD1. From germline, CDR1 is LGHDT and CDR2 YNNKEL (reference sequence). The CDR3 contains 14 residues. J lost 5 bases, V lost 6 bases, and 8 bases had no gene match. The CDR3 loop reads CASRQTGVRYGYTF. CDR3 in DNA: TGTGCCAGCAGACAGACAGGGGTGAGGTATGGCTACACCTTC.

There are a few counts of this clonotype. This chain links TRBV12-3 or TRBV12-4 with TRBJ2-1; D remains ambiguous. The CDR3 is made up of 14 amino acids. V shed 4 bases and J shed 5 bases, with 12 bases lying between them. Here the CDR3 reads CASSSGELNNEQFF. CDR3 coding DNA: TGTGCCAGCAGTTCAGGAGAACTCAACAATGAGCAGTTCTTC.

There are many counts of this clonotype. The V gene is TRBV4-3, the J gene TRBJ2-7; D is perhaps TRBD1 (6 bases). The CDR3 length is 15 residues. V was shortened by 0 bases and J by 2 bases, with 11 bases between the two germline ends. Germline CDR1 reads LGHNA; CDR2 reads YSLEER. CDR3 coding DNA: TGCGCCAGCAGCCAAGATCCAGACAGGACCTACGAGCAGTACTTC. Its protein is CASSQDPDRTYEQYF.

This clonotype occurred many times. The rearrangement links TRBV4-2 to TRBJ2-7; D call uncertain. The germline CDR1 and CDR2 sequences are LGHNA and YNFKEQ. Trimming removed 2 bases from V and 3 bases from J, with 14 bases in between. The CDR3 is 15 amino acids. CDR3 amino acids: CASSQWVGEYYEQYF. The CDR3 DNA is TGTGCCAGCAGCCAATGGGTCGGCGAGTACTACGAGCAGTACTTC.

CDR3 in amino acids: CASSLSWTGNTEAFF. The CDR3 DNA is TGTGCCAGCAGTTTATCATGGACAGGGAACACTGAAGCTTTCTTT. The gene calls are TRBV27 and TRBJ1-1; 7 bases map to TRBD1. CDR1 and CDR2 from the germline V gene are MNHEY and SMNVEV (reference sequence). The CDR3 has 15 residues. The V and J ends lost 0 bases and 1 base, in that order; junction bases with no gene match: 2.

This clonotype was observed at least ten times. This chain joins TRBV19 and TRBJ2-3, with TRBD1 identical over 11 bases. Germline loops: CDR1 LNHDA, CDR2 SQIVND (reference sequence). This CDR3 is 14 amino acids long. V trimming: 7 bases; J trimming: 4 bases; junction bases outside the gene matches: 4. The CDR3 nucleotides read TGTGCCAGTACCGGGACAGGGGGAGCAGATACGCAGTATTTT. This gives the protein CASTGTGGADTQYF.

The CDR3 sequence is CASSSEETYEQYF. The CDR3 coding sequence is TGTGCCAGCAGTTCGGAGGAAACCTACGAGCAGTACTTC. This chain uses TRBV6-2 or TRBV6-3 with TRBJ2-7; D might be TRBD2 (5 bases). V dropped 4 bases and J dropped 2 bases, with 9 bases sitting between them. The CDR3 has 13 amino acids. Germline V CDR1 and CDR2: MNHEY, SVGEGT.

The gene calls are TRBV24-1 and TRBJ1-1; weak D call: TRBD1 (5 bases). CDR3 size: 15 residues. The germline CDR1 and CDR2 sequences are KGHDR and SFDVKD. The V end lost 3 bases, the J end lost 2 bases, and 12 bases lay between the germline ends. DNA for the CDR3: TGTGCCACCAGTGATGGGGGAGCGCTTAACACTGAAGCTTTCTTT. Residues: CATSDGGALNTEAFF.

In nucleotides, the CDR3 is TGTGCCAGCAGTTACTCCTCTTTCTCCTACGAGCAGTACTTC. It yields the protein CASSYSSFSYEQYF. The genes are TRBV6-5 and TRBJ2-7; D call uncertain. Per germline, CDR1 MNHEY and CDR2 SVGAGI. Trimming shortened V by 0 bases and J by 0 bases, and 6 bases separated the two germline ends. The CDR3 is made up of 14 amino acids.

The chain combines TRBV6-2 or TRBV6-3 with TRBJ2-2, with TRBD1 identical over 10 bases. This CDR3 has 16 amino acids. Germline assignment: CDR1 MNHEY and CDR2 SVGEGT. V lost 0 bases, J lost 4 bases, and 2 bases stayed unmatched. The CDR3 reads CASSYSGQGSTGELFF. The CDR3 DNA sequence: TGTGCCAGCAGTTACTCGGGACAGGGGTCCACCGGGGAGCTGTTTTTT.

This clonotype was seen a few times. The chain has TRBV3-1 and TRBJ2-1, with D possibly matching TRBD1 (5 bases). Trimming pared 1 base from V and 1 base from J, leaving 11 bases between. This CDR3 is built from 16 residues. Germline assignment: CDR1 LGHDT and CDR2 YNNKEL (reference sequence). CDR3 bases: TGTGCCAGCAGCCAAGTGAAAGGGGTATCCTACAATGAGCAGTTCTTC. Translation gives CASSQVKGVSYNEQFF.

This clonotype has more than one count but fewer than ten. The chain is built from TRBV12-3 or TRBV12-4 and TRBJ2-3; D not resolved. This CDR3 spans 13 amino acids. Trimming cost V 5 bases and J 1 base, with 7 bases left between them. The CDR3 sequence: CASSRLRTDTQYF. The CDR3 bases are TGTGCCAGCAGTCGCCTCCGCACAGATACGCAGTATTTT.

Details on this clonotype: A much bigger clone sits one base away, suggesting this may be a read error. The V gene is TRBV6-2 or TRBV6-3, the J gene TRBJ1-1; D remains unclear. The CDR3 contains 13 residues. Germline loops: CDR1 MNHEY, CDR2 SVGEGT. V dropped 6 bases and J dropped 6 bases, with 14 bases sitting between them. CDR3 residues: CASSPQHLPEAFF. The CDR3 DNA follows: TGTGCCAGCAGCCCTCAACACCTCCCTGAAGCTTTCTTT.

For this clonotype: The conserved final phenylalanine or tryptophan is absent from the CDR3, which likely points to a read error. The genes are TRBV7-6 and TRBJ1-1; D is ambiguous. Germline CDR1 is SGHVS and CDR2 is FNYEAQ. Trimming left V 1 base short and J 1 base short, with 10 bases between. The CDR3 spans 15 residues. The CDR3, as DNA: TGTGCCAGCAGCTTAGACGACGGGCAGAACACTGAAGCTTTCCTT. Translation gives CASSLDDGQNTEAFL.

This clonotype showed up just a few times. The chain joins TRBV30 to TRBJ2-3; 8 positions match TRBD1. Per the germline V gene, CDR1 is GTSNPN and CDR2 is SVGIG (reference sequence). Trimming cost V 3 bases and J 1 base; bases outside gene matches: 12. This CDR3 is built from 17 residues. The CDR3 DNA follows: TGTGCCTGGAGCCGATCCCTGTCAGGGGGCCGCACAGATACGCAGTATTTT. This sequence encodes CAWSRSLSGGRTDTQYF.